Each of the 13 T cell receptor beta chains below was sequenced from the same sample in a study of shared clonotypes between healthy human individuals. CD45RO-negative cells were positively selected for CCR7, leaving out terminally differentiated effector memory CD45RA+ cells. Here immunoSEQ multiplex PCR was the method, and the copy in TCRdb shows in-frame clones only, minus some. The table shows 1.5 million to 2.5 million clones, with 85% to 95% occurring only once. The sequencing sample was made of naive CD8+ T cells sorted from blood. The receptors were sampled from a man aged 18 to 30 in good health.

The chain is built from TRBV2 and TRBJ2-7, with 9 bases aligning to TRBD1. Germline CDR1 and CDR2: SNHLY and FYNNEI. V shed 3 bases, J shed 3 bases, and the junction held 3 bases outside the gene matches. The CDR3 loop spans 14 amino acids. DNA of the CDR3: TGTGCCAGCAGTGACACAGGGGGCTACTACGAGCAGTACTTC. Amino acids: CASSDTGGYYEQYF.

The rearrangement joins TRBV7-9 to TRBJ2-3, with D possibly matching TRBD2 (6 bases). CDR3 size: 16 residues. V gave up 5 bases and J gave up 0 bases, with 15 bases separating them. Looked up from germline, CDR1 is SEHNR and CDR2 is FQNEAQ (reference sequence). The CDR3 region is CASSTQLATSTDTQYF. The CDR3 DNA sequence: TGTGCCAGCAGCACCCAACTAGCCACTAGCACAGATACGCAGTATTTT.

The genes are TRBV10-3 and TRBJ2-2; 11 bases are a match to TRBD2. There are 20 residues in the CDR3. Looked up from germline, CDR1 is ENHRY and CDR2 is SYGVKD. With V trimmed by 2 bases and J by 4 bases, 15 bases remained unmatched. The DNA for the CDR3 is TGTGCCATCAGTGAGGAAGTGGAGGTAGCGGGGGGGCCCGGCACCGGGGAGCTGTTTTTT. Protein sequence: CAISEEVEVAGGPGTGELFF.

With regard to this clone: Other DNA sequences from this sample encode an identical CDR3 as well. This chain uses TRBV30 with TRBJ1-2, with D perhaps matching TRBD1 (6 bases). This CDR3 contains 11 residues. The ends were cut back, 1 base at V and 7 bases at J, with 7 bases in the middle. Germline CDR1 is GTSNPN and CDR2 is SVGIG (reference sequence). The CDR3 loop is CAWSGGLGYTF. CDR3 DNA: TGTGCCTGGAGTGGGGGGCTTGGCTACACCTTC.

The chain combines TRBV4-1 with TRBJ1-1; weak D call: TRBD1 (5 bases). V lost 5 bases, J lost 8 bases, and 9 bases lay in between. This CDR3 has 11 residues. Per germline, CDR1 MGHRA and CDR2 YSYEKL. Here the CDR3 DNA reads TGCGCCAGCAGCACACGACAGGAAGCTTTCTTT. Encoded protein: CASSTRQEAFF.

The chain has TRBV27 and TRBJ2-1, with 10 bases matching TRBD2. The germline V gene encodes CDR1 MNHEY and CDR2 SMNVEV (reference sequence). The CDR3 is made up of 16 amino acids. Losses at the gene ends were 5 bases for V and 8 bases for J; bases not matched to a gene: 12. CDR3 loop: CASSTVGVAGGHEQFF. CDR3 nucleotide sequence: TGTGCCAGCAGTACGGTAGGGGTAGCGGGAGGCCATGAGCAGTTCTTC.

The V call is TRBV21-1, the J call TRBJ2-1; the listed D gene, TRBD2, was not tested against the DNA. TRBV21-1 is described as a pseudogene. The CDR3 extends over 13 amino acids. Written as DNA, the CDR3 is TGTGCCAGCAGCCCAGGGACTAGCGGAGAGCAGTTCTTC. Its protein product is CASSPGTSGEQFF.

This sequence joins TRBV18 and TRBJ2-7; TRBD1 matches at 8 bases. The CDR3 spans 13 residues. Trimming took 3 bases from V and 4 from J; bases not matched to a gene: 2. CDR1 and CDR2 (germline): KGHSH, LQKENI. The CDR3 region is CASSPGQDYEQYF. CDR3 DNA sequence: TGTGCCAGCTCACCGGGACAGGATTACGAGCAGTACTTC.

To note about this clone: In the same sample, other DNA sequences code for this CDR3. The rearrangement links TRBV19 to TRBJ2-7; D is undetermined. V was trimmed by 3 bases and J by 3 bases, leaving 9 bases between them. The germline CDR1 and CDR2 sequences are LNHDA and SQIVND (reference sequence). This CDR3 is 13 amino acids long. The CDR3 here is CASSITANYEQYF. The DNA of the CDR3 is TGTGCCAGTAGTATTACGGCCAACTACGAGCAGTACTTC.

V usage is TRBV6-1 and J usage is TRBJ2-7; 7 bases fit TRBD1. CDR3 length equals 14 residues. Losses at the gene ends were 3 bases for V and 2 bases for J; bases not matched to a gene: 4. The germline CDR1 and CDR2 sequences are MNHNS and SASEGT. CDR3 coding DNA: TGTGCCAGCAGTGAGGGGACAGTACCCTACGAGCAGTACTTC. Protein product: CASSEGTVPYEQYF.

The chain joins TRBV21-1 to TRBJ1-1. TRBV21-1 is described as a pseudogene. The CDR3 extends over 15 amino acids. The CDR3 DNA follows: TGTGCCAGCAGCAAAAAGGGTCCCAGTAGCACTGAAGCTTTCTTT. Translating gives CASSKKGPSSTEAFF.

This chain links TRBV6-5 with TRBJ2-2; no reliable D call. The germline V gene encodes CDR1 MNHEY and CDR2 SVGAGI. V lost 0 bases and J lost 7, with 6 bases in between. This CDR3 has 13 amino acids. The CDR3 DNA follows: TGTGCCAGCAGTTACTCATCCCACGGGGAGCTGTTTTTT. Translated: CASSYSSHGELFF.

V and J are TRBV18 and TRBJ2-2, with D possibly matching TRBD1 (6 bases). CDR1 is KGHSH and CDR2 is LQKENI in the germline V gene. CDR3 length equals 14 residues. The germline V and J ends were trimmed by 0 bases and 6 bases, with 8 bases remaining between them. DNA of the CDR3: TGTGCCAGCTCACCACCAGCAGGGGCCGGGGAGCTGTTTTTT. This translates into CASSPPAGAGELFF.